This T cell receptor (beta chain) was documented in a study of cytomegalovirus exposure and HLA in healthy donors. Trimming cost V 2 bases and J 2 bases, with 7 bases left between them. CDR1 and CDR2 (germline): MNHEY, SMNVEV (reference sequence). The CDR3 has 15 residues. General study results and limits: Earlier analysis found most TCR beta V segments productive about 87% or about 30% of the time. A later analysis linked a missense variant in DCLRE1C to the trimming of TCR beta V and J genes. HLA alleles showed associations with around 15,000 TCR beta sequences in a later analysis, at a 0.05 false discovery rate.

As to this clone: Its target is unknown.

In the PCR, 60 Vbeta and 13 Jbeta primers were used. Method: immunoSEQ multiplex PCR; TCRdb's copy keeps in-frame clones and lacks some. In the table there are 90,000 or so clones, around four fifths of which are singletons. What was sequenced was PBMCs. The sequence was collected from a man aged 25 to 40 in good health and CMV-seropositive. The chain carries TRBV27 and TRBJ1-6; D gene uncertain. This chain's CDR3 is CASSLAVTYNSPLHF. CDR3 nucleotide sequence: TGTGCCAGCAGTTTAGCAGTTACCTATAATTCACCCCTCCACTTT.